This TCR beta chain was sequenced in a study of cytomegalovirus exposure and HLA in healthy donors (dated by TCRdb to the late 2010s). About the investigation overall: According to an earlier analysis of several hundred of the donors, about 179 million T cells yielded 117 million unique TCR beta sequences and 250 to 350 Gb of sequence data. In a later genetic analysis, genome-wide SNP genotypes for about three fifths of the 666 donors were used, and that subset was treated as a discovery cohort. Among about 360 genotyped donors of the cohort, an average of around 240,000 unique TCR beta nucleotide sequences were sequenced per donor, around 18% of them non-productive. Donor age, sex, ethnicity and CMV serostatus were compiled alongside the repertoire data. HLA typing included class I and class II loci at four-digit resolution. A handful of DR-DQ haplotypes were handled as single units for association and clustering because linkage in the cohort was strong. The later analysis used no new phenotypic data to find candidate immune exposures, relying instead on TCR beta sequences and their occurrence across donors. To predict cytomegalovirus infection status, the study brought together high-throughput TCR immunosequencing, statistical association of individual TCRs with disease status, and machine learning. The study was designed to test whether signatures of past pathogen exposure could be identified by cataloging public T cell receptors. Among the approximately 400 genotyped donors, about 83% belonged to the genetic ancestry cluster associated with self-reported Caucasian donors. The T cell repertoires of around 670 subjects were profiled by immunosequencing and related to cytomegalovirus serostatus. Roughly 300 gigabases of sequencing data and approximately 85 million unique TCR sequences were included in an early release covering about 700 HLA-typed donors. In a later analysis, previously published TCR beta repertoires from 550 to 700 donors were re-analyzed and high-resolution HLA genotyping was added so that TCR occurrence patterns could be studied. Typing coverage differed by locus: A, B, C, DRB1 and DQB1 were typed in roughly 620-630 donors, DQA1 in roughly 510, DPA1 in some 600, and DPB1 in 400 to 480. An earlier analysis of approximately 630 of the donors applied high-throughput TCR beta sequencing to assess whether each TCR beta V gene segment acted as functional or pseudogenic. Besides the first cohort of around 700 subjects, a separate validation cohort made up of over 100 different subjects was used. Every repertoire in the discovery cohort had been generated on one and the same sequencing platform.

Library generation was performed with the immunoSEQ multiplex PCR assay. For the multiplex PCR, a mixture combining 60 forward primers for TCR Vbeta segments and 13 reverse primers for TCR Jbeta segments was used. The CDR3 region of rearranged TCR beta genes was amplified from genomic DNA with a multiplex PCR assay. The amplified TCR beta libraries were sequenced on the Illumina HiSeq System as 87-base-pair reads. Concerning the study's data processing: A later analysis counted about 76 million unique TCR beta chains across the 666 repertoires, and some 11 million of these chains were shared by at least two donors. Raw reads were error-corrected and collapsed into unique sequences with a nearest-neighbor algorithm that merged closely related sequences to remove PCR and sequencing errors. To assign V, D and J gene segments, CDR3 sequences were aligned to IMGT reference sequences. For a sequence to be retained, at least a six-nucleotide match to both a V gene segment and a J gene segment was required. A rearrangement was called productive if the CDR3 had no stop codons and remained in frame with V and J, and every other rearrangement was called non-productive. CDR3 was defined by IMGT convention, running from the second conserved V-encoded cysteine to the conserved J-encoded phenylalanine. The earlier analysis of some 600 of the donors excluded sequences that lacked an unambiguous match to a single V gene segment. An earlier analysis of around 600 of the donors classified V segments as functional when productive rearrangements were above 56.7% and as segregating when the standard deviation between donors was above 5%. To diagnose cytomegalovirus status from the catalog of TCR beta chain sequences, a statistical classification framework was built. In a later analysis, TCR nucleotide sequences were compared against IMGT/GENE-DB human TR gene sequences so that V and J genes could be assigned. The TCRdist pipeline was used in a later analysis to assign CDR3 sequences and most-parsimonious VDJ recombination scenarios. In a later analysis, each TCR beta chain was defined by its CDR3 amino acid sequence together with its V-gene family, and reads lacking a unique V-gene family were excluded. As a way to deal with suspected cross-contamination and a sequencing artifact, a later analysis dropped 592 nucleotide sequences that were highly shared and had low generation probability. A later analysis calculated a clonal expansion index for each public chain from normalized within-repertoire ranks of inferred template counts. A later analysis computed generation probabilities with a VDJ recombination model fitted to out-of-frame rearrangements, and checked the results against IGoR. A later analysis scored TCR-TCR, TCR-HLA and TCR-CMV co-occurrence with hypergeometric tests, applying a repertoire-size bias correction to TCR pairs. To estimate false discovery rates, a later analysis permuted the HLA or CMV assignments 20 times. In a later analysis, co-occurring TCRs were grouped with DBSCAN, and TCRdist sequence similarity was added when clustering was performed within HLA-allele-positive subsets. Co-occurrence clustering excluded repertoires with fewer than 30,000 or more than 120,000 public chains, plus five with anomalous nucleotide sharing. TCRdb holds this immuneACCESS table with in-frame rearrangements only. Some clones are missing; in checked studies, unresolved V genes explain under half, and the rest has no known cause. V and J calls and clone size are given by that table; D and trimming were obtained from the DNA. Within this sample are some 180,000 clones, with over 75% of them counted one time only. The ten largest clones capture 1.5% to 2% of the sample.

The cohort consisted of hundreds of healthy bone marrow donors. At the time of sampling, every cohort member was nominally healthy, though immune exposures that went unrecorded were likely present. The donor was CMV seronegative and belonged to the group of over 300 seronegative cohort members. A peripheral blood sample was provided by each donor, and peripheral blood mononuclear cells were used for TCR beta sequencing. Genomic DNA was extracted from the blood cell samples with the Qiagen DNeasy Blood Extraction Kit. Findings and caveats that apply to the study as a whole: Assigning TCR associations to individual alleles was difficult when HLA alleles, especially DR and DQ, strongly co-occurred. Compared with equally common non-associated chains, HLA-associated TCR beta chains in a later analysis were more clonally expanded and had lower generation probabilities. Most TCR sequences were observed very rarely across donors, whereas some public TCRs were present in many individuals. A later genetic analysis reported fewer N-insertions in productive TCRs among donors in an Asian-associated ancestry cluster than the roughly 700-donor mean. In this cohort, only TCR beta chains were sequenced, and detectable features were limited by the absence of alpha or paired-chain data. It was suggested by the authors that the approach could potentially be generalized to other disease states and immunological phenotypes. Some IMGT-functional V segments, including TRBV6-2 and TRBV6-3, could not be distinguished by the 87-base-pair reads and were therefore excluded. A later analysis associated about 17,000 TCR beta sequences with specific HLA alleles at a false discovery rate of 0.05. Sequencing depth was assumed to be roughly uniform across donors in the presence/absence analyses, though that assumption may not hold. Because HLA typing was unavailable for some donors at each locus, only the typed subset was used in association tests. An association between a missense DCLRE1C variant and V-gene and J-gene trimming of TCR beta chains was found in a later genetic analysis and replicated in an independent cohort. A later analysis found that most CMV-associated TCR beta chains appeared HLA-restricted, with HLA associations seemingly driven largely by CMV exposure. A further reported finding was that TCR beta sequences accurately predicted the HLA-A and HLA-B alleles for most subjects in the first cohort. Three of the identified cytomegalovirus-associated TCR beta chains were confirmed in vitro to be specific for cytomegalovirus antigens. The study listed 164 TCR beta chains as associated with cytomegalovirus. In an earlier analysis of a few hundred of the donors, most TCR beta V segments were observed in productive rearrangements about 87% or about 30% of the time, broadly matching IMGT annotations. CMV serostatus was the only immune exposure information available for the cohort. The sequencing pipeline was judged likely to have produced a cluster of highly shared sequence variants as a technical artifact. Several of the top co-occurrence clusters appeared to be linked to parvovirus B19, influenza, CMV and Epstein-Barr virus, according to a later analysis. Approximately 16 rarely observed V segments, including chromosome 9 orphons, were excluded from the earlier analysis of several hundred of the donors because counts were too low. Correlated functional status among segregating V segments might reflect linkage disequilibrium, but an unknown experimental factor could not be ruled out. In a later analysis, TCR association rates were found to vary across HLA loci, with the most associated TCRs seen for DRB1 alleles and the fewest for HLA-C alleles. Cytomegalovirus status was reported to be diagnosed by the classifier with high specificity and sensitivity in both the original and validation cohorts.

Concerning this clone: The antigen it recognizes is unknown. It has no much larger one-base neighbor in the sample; base qualities were not kept.

From the cysteine up to the phenylalanine, the CDR3 has a length of 15 residues. Of all the DNA, just the CDR3 is kept, 45 bases in frame from base 1. The germline V gene encodes CDR1 MNHEY and CDR2 SVGAGI. From V the trimming removes 2 bases and from J it removes 3 bases, while the gene matches leave 7 bases of the junction unaccounted for. The chain was built from TRBV6-5 and TRBJ2-7, with 7 bases matching TRBD2. Sequenced: PBMCs. The sequence came from a woman aged 25 to 39 in good health and CMV-seronegative. For the CDR3, the sequence is CASSYGRGGVYEQYF. The nucleotides read TGTGCCAGCAGTTACGGGAGGGGAGGGGTCTACGAGCAGTACTTC.